This T cell receptor (beta chain) was recovered during a study of CD8 T cells in ankylosing spondylitis. Study observations and caveats: Prior work had noted some motif variants in reactive arthritis blood and synovial fluid. It was reported that disease-linked clones were significantly enriched in matched ankylosing spondylitis synovial fluid. Disease-linked clones were CD8+ and relatively rare in peripheral blood.

CDR1 and CDR2 (germline): MNHEY, SVGEGT. The CDR3 runs 15 residues. Trimming cost V 6 bases and J 4 bases, with 16 bases left between them. This clonotype was recorded at least ten times. Its antigen is as yet unknown. TCRdb used MiXCR to reprocess the 5' RACE reads, holding one entry per CDR3 protein. The table records 200,000 to 300,000 distinct CDR3 sequences, 8% to 9.5% of them present only once. The source material was blood, either unsorted or a sorted T cell fraction (not recorded which). The clonotype comes from a male donor with ankylosing spondylitis or in good health (not recorded which). The chain recombines TRBV6-2 or TRBV6-3 with TRBJ1-5, with a possible D match to TRBD1 (6 bases). Here the CDR3 DNA reads TGTGCCAGCAGCCGGGCCGGGGGCAGGAATCAGCCCCAGCATTTT. This translates into CASSRAGGRNQPQHF.